What follows are 17 T cell receptor beta chains derived from one specimen sequenced in a study of radiotherapy plus CTLA-4 blockade in lung cancer. Sequencing used immunoSEQ multiplex PCR; TCRdb keeps in-frame clones, though not all of them. The sample contains roughly 66,000 clones, over 80% of which appear only once. This specimen consisted of peripheral blood, obtained from a patient treated with radiotherapy plus ipilimumab. The source is a human donor with non-small cell lung cancer who had a partial response to radiotherapy plus ipilimumab.

This clone was found a few times. The chain employs TRBV6-1 and TRBJ1-1, with D unclear. The CDR3 is 13 residues long. V shed 5 bases and J shed 5 bases, with 12 bases lying between them. Germline CDR1 and CDR2: MNHNS and SASEGT. The CDR3 sequence: CASSFSSRTEAFF. The CDR3 nucleotides are TGTGCCAGCAGTTTTTCGTCCCGGACTGAAGCTTTCTTT.

This chain links TRBV25-1 with TRBJ2-1; TRBD1 is a possible D gene (6 bases). The V and J ends lost 8 bases and 8 bases respectively, with 13 bases between them. From germline, CDR1 is MGHDK and CDR2 SYGVNS. This CDR3 region has 12 residues. The CDR3 sequence: CASGGRGDEQFF. The DNA of the CDR3 is TGTGCCAGCGGTGGCAGGGGAGATGAGCAGTTCTTC.

This sequence joins TRBV5-1 and TRBJ2-5; 7 nucleotides match TRBD1. The CDR3 runs 14 residues. J gave up 5 bases and V 4 bases, and 8 bases lay outside the gene matches. The germline V gene encodes CDR1 SGHRS and CDR2 YFSETQ. Here the CDR3 reads CASSGGRGLETQYF. The CDR3 DNA reads TGCGCCAGCAGCGGGGGAAGGGGGCTGGAGACCCAGTACTTC.

The chain recombines TRBV7-9 with TRBJ2-6; D gene ambiguous. The CDR3 is 15 residues long. The V gene lost 5 bases and the J gene lost 0 bases, with 8 bases spanning the gap. Germline V CDR1 and CDR2: SEHNR, FQNEAQ (reference sequence). The CDR3 DNA reads TGTGCCAGCAGCCCAGTAGCCTCTGGGGCCAACGTCCTGACTTTC. It is translated as CASSPVASGANVLTF. Variable domain in full (rest from reference TRBV7-9 and TRBJ2-6): DTGVSQNPRHKITKRGQNVTFRCDPISEHNRLYWYRQTLGQGPEFLTYFQNEAQLEKSRLLSDRFSAERPKGSFSTLEIQRTEQGDSAMYLCASSPVASGANVLTFGAGSRLTVL.

V and J are TRBV6-5 and TRBJ2-7, with TRBD2 identical over 10 bases. V gave up 2 bases and J gave up 1 base; unmatched junction bases: 5. The CDR3 has 16 residues. Germline CDR1 reads MNHEY; CDR2 reads SVGAGI. The CDR3 DNA reads as TGTGCCAGCAGTTACGAAGGGACTAGCGCTTCCTACGAGCAGTACTTC. Residues: CASSYEGTSASYEQYF.

The V call is TRBV6-5, the J call TRBJ2-5, with a weak D call TRBD1 (6 bases). Germline CDR1 and CDR2: MNHEY and SVGAGI. Trimming removed 8 bases at V and 2 bases at J, with 15 bases between. The CDR3 is 14 amino acids. CDR3 sequence reads: CASGEWGTQETQYF. CDR3 in DNA: TGTGCCAGCGGGGAGTGGGGGACACAAGAGACCCAGTACTTC.

The CDR3 DNA is TGTGCCAGCAGTTATTGGGAGGTGAAAGGGCCCCAGCATTTT. This translates into CASSYWEVKGPQHF. The V and J genes are TRBV6-6 and TRBJ1-5; no clear D. Germline V gives CDR1 MNHNY, CDR2 SVGAGI (reference sequence). The V end lost 3 bases, the J end lost 9 bases, and 15 bases lay between the germline ends. The CDR3 has 14 amino acids.

V usage is TRBV28 and J usage is TRBJ1-5; 9 bases map to TRBD1. Trimming removed 6 bases from V and 4 bases from J; junction bases left unmatched: 7. Germline V gene lookup returns CDR1 MDHEN and CDR2 SYDVKM. This CDR3 is 15 amino acids long. The DNA for the CDR3 is TGTGCCAGCAGCGCCGCGGGACAGGGTAATCAGCCCCAGCATTTT. It encodes CASSAAGQGNQPQHF.

The J gene is TRBJ2-1, the V gene TRBV27, with D perhaps matching TRBD2 (6 bases). CDR1 is MNHEY, CDR2 SMNVEV, per germline (reference sequence). The V end was cut by 2 bases, the J end by 6 bases, with 8 bases between. CDR3 length equals 13 residues. The DNA of the CDR3 is TGTGCCAGCAGTTTACGGGGAGGCAATGAGCAGTTCTTC. Amino acids: CASSLRGGNEQFF.

This chain uses TRBV18 with TRBJ2-2; TRBD1 is a possible D gene (6 bases). Trimming left V 2 bases short and J 0 bases short, with 10 bases between. The CDR3 extends over 16 amino acids. Germline V gene data show CDR1 as KGHSH and CDR2 as LQKENI. DNA of the CDR3: TGTGCCAGCTCACCATATGGGGGCTCGAACACCGGGGAGCTGTTTTTT. This encodes CASSPYGGSNTGELFF.

The rearrangement joins TRBV5-1 to TRBJ2-3; 7 nucleotides line up with TRBD2. Germline V gene sequence: CDR1 SGHRS, CDR2 YFSETQ. CDR3 length: 14 amino acids. Trimming took 5 bases from V and 2 from J; bases not matched to a gene: 5. This CDR3 reads CASSQRDPTDTQYF. CDR3 nucleotides: TGCGCCAGCAGTCAGCGGGATCCCACAGATACGCAGTATTTT.

The gene calls are TRBV19 and TRBJ1-2; TRBD1 matches at 7 bases. V lost 6 bases, J lost 2 bases, and 3 bases stayed unmatched. The CDR3 has 13 residues. Germline lookup yields CDR1 LNHDA and CDR2 SQIVND (reference sequence). In DNA, the CDR3 is TGTGCCAGTAGCGGGACAGAAAACTATGGCTACACCTTC. Translation: CASSGTENYGYTF.

The chain has TRBV9 and TRBJ2-2; 8 bases fit TRBD1. J lost 1 base, V lost 0 bases, and 5 bases had no gene match. Germline assignment: CDR1 SGDLS and CDR2 YYNGEE. This CDR3 comprises 17 residues. The DNA of the CDR3 is TGTGCCAGCAGCGTAGGAATTGGGACAGGGAACACCGGGGAGCTGTTTTTT. Amino acids: CASSVGIGTGNTGELFF.

The V gene is TRBV30, the J gene TRBJ1-4, with a tentative D call TRBD1 (5 bases). The CDR3 length is 14 residues. Germline assignment: CDR1 GTSNPN and CDR2 SVGIG (reference sequence). V was cut by 6 bases and J by 4 bases, with 15 bases left in between. DNA of the CDR3: TGTGCCTGCCCGGGACTTCCCGGTAATGAAAAACTGTTTTTT. Translated, it gives CACPGLPGNEKLFF.

CDR3 sequence reads: CASSLEGTGGYGYTF. As DNA, the CDR3 is TGTGCCAGCAGCCTCGAAGGGACAGGGGGCTATGGCTACACCTTC. The chain employs TRBV13 and TRBJ1-2; 11 nucleotides align to TRBD1. The CDR3 spans 15 residues. V lost 5 bases to trimming and J lost 4 bases; unmatched junction nucleotides: 6. The germline V gene encodes CDR1 PRHDT and CDR2 FYEKMQ (reference sequence).

CDR3 amino acids: CASSYRDGNEKLFF. DNA for the CDR3: TGTGCCAGCAGTTACAGGGACGGCAATGAAAAACTGTTTTTT. This sequence joins TRBV7-2 and TRBJ1-4, with a possible D match to TRBD1 (6 bases). Between the trimmed V and J ends, which lost 6 bases and 5 bases, there was a span of 13 bases. Germline V gene lookup returns CDR1 SGHTA and CDR2 FQGNSA. The CDR3 is made up of 14 amino acids.

The chain is built from TRBV6-6 and TRBJ1-2; a weak D match, TRBD1 (5 bases). Per germline, CDR1 MNHNY and CDR2 SVGAGI (reference sequence). V was pared by 7 bases and J by 7 bases, with 22 bases between. The length of the CDR3 is 15 residues. The CDR3 loop reads CASNTLGGVQGGYTF. The CDR3 region has the DNA TGTGCCAGCAATACCCTGGGCGGGGTCCAGGGTGGCTACACCTTC.